The 9 T cell receptor beta chains below were found in one sample sequenced in a study of CD8 T cells in Susac syndrome. Reverse transcription of roughly 0.5 to 1 ug RNA was performed with random hexamers. In TCRdb, the immunoSEQ multiplex PCR reads were re-called with MiXCR into one record per CDR3 protein. The data show some 130,000 distinct CDR3 sequences, with nearly 95% seen just once and more than 0.095% held by the top ten. Sequencing input: CD4+ T cells from PBMCs. The receptors originated from a human donor in good health.

The gene calls are TRBV19 and TRBJ1-2, with 7 bases fitting TRBD1. The CDR3 runs to 12 residues. With 6 bases clipped from V and 6 bases from J, the junction kept 4 bases outside the gene matches. Germline V gene data show CDR1 as LNHDA and CDR2 as SQIVND (reference sequence). CDR3 nucleotides: TGTGCCAGTAGCCGACAGGGTGATGGCTACACCTTC. Its translation: CASSRQGDGYTF.

This chain links TRBV12-5 with TRBJ1-1, with D unclear. The CDR3 consists of 13 residues. The V end lost 2 bases, the J end lost 6 bases, and 10 bases lay between the germline ends. CDR1 and CDR2 from the germline V gene are LGHNT and FRNRAP. The CDR3 DNA follows: TGTGCTAGTGGTTTGAGCGGAAACGCTGAAGCTTTCTTT. Its protein product is CASGLSGNAEAFF. Full variable domain (outside the CDR3, taken from reference TRBV12-5 and TRBJ1-1): DARVTQTPRHKVTEMGQEVTMRCQPILGHNTVFWYRQTMMQGLELLAYFRNRAPLDDSGMPKDRFSAEMPDATLATLKIQPSEPRDSAVYFCASGLSGNAEAFFGQGTRLTVV.

The chain links TRBV3-1 to TRBJ2-5, with D hard to call. This CDR3 has 12 amino acids. Trimming removed 1 base at V and 4 bases at J, with 4 bases between. CDR1 and CDR2 (germline): LGHDT, YNNKEL (reference sequence). The CDR3 coding sequence is TGTGCCAGCAGCCAAGTTTTAGAGACCCAGTACTTC. Protein: CASSQVLETQYF.

V usage is TRBV20-1 and J usage is TRBJ1-2, with unresolved D. V gave up 0 bases and J gave up 7 bases, with 9 bases separating them. Germline V gene lookup returns CDR1 DFQATT and CDR2 SNEGSKA (reference sequence). The CDR3 is 12 residues long. In DNA, the CDR3 is TGCAGTGCTAGAGAGCGGGTTGGTGGCTACACCTTC. This sequence encodes CSARERVGGYTF.

V is TRBV6-5 and J is TRBJ1-1; 7 bases match TRBD1. Germline values: CDR1 MNHEY, CDR2 SVGAGI. With 11 bases clipped from V and 2 bases from J, the junction kept 8 bases outside the gene matches. This CDR3 is 13 amino acids long. The CDR3 protein is CAARDRQNTEAFF. For the CDR3, the DNA is TGTGCCGCTCGGGACAGACAAAACACTGAAGCTTTCTTT.

The chain combines TRBV19 with TRBJ2-1; 7 bases are a match to TRBD2. The CDR3 runs to 18 residues. The ends lost 4 bases at V and 4 bases at J; junction bases unmatched: 16. Germline values: CDR1 LNHDA, CDR2 SQIVND (reference sequence). The CDR3 region has the DNA TGTGCCAGTAGTACCCCCCGCGGCGCTAGCGGAGGTTACAATGAGCAGTTCTTC. Its translation: CASSTPRGASGGYNEQFF. Variable domain in full (rest from reference TRBV19 and TRBJ2-1): DGGITQSPKYLFRKEGQNVTLSCEQNLNHDAMYWYRQDPGQGLRLIYYSQIVNDFQKGDIAEGYSVSREKKESFPLTVTSAQKNPTAFYLCASSTPRGASGGYNEQFFGPGTRLTVL.

The chain uses TRBV9 and TRBJ1-1; TRBD1 is a possible D gene (5 bases). Germline values: CDR1 SGDLS, CDR2 YYNGEE. V was shortened by 3 bases and J by 0 bases, with 21 bases between the two germline ends. The CDR3 spans 18 residues. The CDR3 sequence: CASSGGKGAVNLNTEAFF. CDR3 DNA: TGTGCCAGCAGCGGGGGGAAGGGAGCAGTAAACTTGAACACTGAAGCTTTCTTT.

The chain joins TRBV28 to TRBJ2-7, with D possibly called TRBD1 or TRBD2 (5 bases each). Germline-derived CDR1 and CDR2 are MDHEN and SYDVKM. V lost 8 bases to trimming and J lost 1 base, with 12 bases between them. The CDR3 has 13 residues. CDR3 DNA sequence: TGTGCCAGCTTTCGGGACGGTTCCTACGAGCAGTACTTC. This sequence encodes CASFRDGSYEQYF. Filled out from reference TRBV28 and TRBJ2-7, the complete variable domain reads DVKVTQSSRYLVKRTGEKVFLECVQDMDHENMFWYRQDPGLGLRLIYFSYDVKMKEKGDIPEGYSVSREKKERFSLILESASTNQTSMYLCASFRDGSYEQYFGPGTRLTVT.

This clonotype showed up just once. The conserved phenylalanine or tryptophan is not found at the CDR3 terminus, so this likely reflects a read error. CDR3 coding DNA: TGCAGCGTTGCCTTATGGCAGTCCGAGAAGACCCAGTACTTG. Translation gives CSVALWQSEKTQYL. The chain employs TRBV29-1 and TRBJ2-5; no clear D. The V gene's germline CDR1 is SQVTM and CDR2 ANQGSEA. The CDR3 covers 14 residues. V lost 4 bases to trimming and J lost 6 bases, with 18 bases between them.